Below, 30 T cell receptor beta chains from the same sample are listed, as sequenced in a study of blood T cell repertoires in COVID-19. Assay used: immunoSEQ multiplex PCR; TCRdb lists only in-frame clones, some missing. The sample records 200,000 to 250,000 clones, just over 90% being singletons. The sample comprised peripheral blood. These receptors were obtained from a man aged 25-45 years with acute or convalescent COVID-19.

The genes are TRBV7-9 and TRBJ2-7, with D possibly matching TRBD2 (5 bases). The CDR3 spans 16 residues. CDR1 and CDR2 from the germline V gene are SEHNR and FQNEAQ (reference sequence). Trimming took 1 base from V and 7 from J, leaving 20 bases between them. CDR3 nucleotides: TGTGCCAGCAGCTTAGGTTCGACTACATTACGTGAAGAGCAGTACTTC. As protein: CASSLGSTTLREEQYF.

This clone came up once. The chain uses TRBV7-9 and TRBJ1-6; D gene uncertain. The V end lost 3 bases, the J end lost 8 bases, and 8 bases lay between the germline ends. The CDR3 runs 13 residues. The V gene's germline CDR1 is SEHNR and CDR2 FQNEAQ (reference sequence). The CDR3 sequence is CASSFYQDSPLHF. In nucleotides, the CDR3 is TGTGCCAGCAGCTTTTATCAGGATTCACCCCTCCACTTT. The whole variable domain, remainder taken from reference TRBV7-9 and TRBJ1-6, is DTGVSQNPRHKITKRGQNVTFRCDPISEHNRLYWYRQTLGQGPEFLTYFQNEAQLEKSRLLSDRFSAERPKGSFSTLEIQRTEQGDSAMYLCASSFYQDSPLHFGNGTRLTVT.

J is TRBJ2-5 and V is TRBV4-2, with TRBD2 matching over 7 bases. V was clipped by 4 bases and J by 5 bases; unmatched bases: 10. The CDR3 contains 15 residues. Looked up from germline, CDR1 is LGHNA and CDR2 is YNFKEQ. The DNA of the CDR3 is TGTGCCAGCAGCCTAGGAGAAGGGGAGGGGGAGACCCAGTACTTC. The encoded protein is CASSLGEGEGETQYF.

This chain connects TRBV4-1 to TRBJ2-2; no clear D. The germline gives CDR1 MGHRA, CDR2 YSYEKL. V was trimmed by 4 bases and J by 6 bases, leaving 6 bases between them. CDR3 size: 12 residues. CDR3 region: CASSREAGELFF. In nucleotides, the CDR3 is TGCGCCAGCAGCCGCGAGGCCGGGGAGCTGTTTTTT.

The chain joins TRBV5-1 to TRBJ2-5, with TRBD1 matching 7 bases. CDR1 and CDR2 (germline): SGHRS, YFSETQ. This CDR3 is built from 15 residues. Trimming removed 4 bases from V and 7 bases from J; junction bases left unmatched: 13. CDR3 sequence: CASSPDQTGMGTQYF. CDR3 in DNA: TGCGCCAGCAGCCCTGACCAGACAGGGATGGGGACCCAGTACTTC.

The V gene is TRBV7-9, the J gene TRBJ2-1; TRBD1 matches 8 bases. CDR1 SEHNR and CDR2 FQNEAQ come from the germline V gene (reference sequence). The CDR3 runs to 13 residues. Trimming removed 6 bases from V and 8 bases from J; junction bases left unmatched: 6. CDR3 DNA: TGTGCCAGCAGTCGGACAGGGAGGCATGAGCAGTTCTTC. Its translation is CASSRTGRHEQFF.

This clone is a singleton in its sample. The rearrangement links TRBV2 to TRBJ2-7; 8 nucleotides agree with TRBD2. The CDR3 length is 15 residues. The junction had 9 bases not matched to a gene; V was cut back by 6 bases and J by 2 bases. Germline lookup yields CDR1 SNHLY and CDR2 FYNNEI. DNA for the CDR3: TGTGCCAGCAGCCCCCGAAGTAGCGGGGCCTACGAGCAGTACTTC. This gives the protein CASSPRSSGAYEQYF.

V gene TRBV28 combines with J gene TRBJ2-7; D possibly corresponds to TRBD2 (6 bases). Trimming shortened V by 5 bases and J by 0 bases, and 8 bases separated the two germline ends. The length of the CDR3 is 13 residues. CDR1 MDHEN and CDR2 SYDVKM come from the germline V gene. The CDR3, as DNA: TGTGCCAGCAGTCTGGAGGGCTCCTACGAGCAGTACTTC. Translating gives CASSLEGSYEQYF.

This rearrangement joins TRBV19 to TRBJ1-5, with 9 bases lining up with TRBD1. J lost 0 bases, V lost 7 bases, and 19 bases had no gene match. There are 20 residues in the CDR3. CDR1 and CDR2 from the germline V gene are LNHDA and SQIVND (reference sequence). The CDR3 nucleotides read TGTGCCAGTATTTCCCCTCCTCGGACAGGGGAGACAGATAGCAATCAGCCCCAGCATTTT. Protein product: CASISPPRTGETDSNQPQHF.

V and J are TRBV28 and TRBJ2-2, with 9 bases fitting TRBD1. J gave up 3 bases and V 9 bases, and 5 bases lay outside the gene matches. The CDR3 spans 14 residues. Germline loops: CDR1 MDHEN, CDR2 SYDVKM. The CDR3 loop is CASRTGVDTGELFF. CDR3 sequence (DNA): TGTGCCAGTCGGACAGGGGTTGACACCGGGGAGCTGTTTTTT. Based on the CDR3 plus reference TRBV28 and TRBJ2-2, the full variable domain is DVKVTQSSRYLVKRTGEKVFLECVQDMDHENMFWYRQDPGLGLRLIYFSYDVKMKEKGDIPEGYSVSREKKERFSLILESASTNQTSMYLCASRTGVDTGELFFGEGSRLTVL.

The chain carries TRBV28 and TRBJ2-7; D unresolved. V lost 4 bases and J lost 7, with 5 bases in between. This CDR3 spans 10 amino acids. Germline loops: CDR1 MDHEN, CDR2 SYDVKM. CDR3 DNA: TGTGCCAGCAGTTCTCAGGAGCAGTACTTC. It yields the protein CASSSQEQYF.

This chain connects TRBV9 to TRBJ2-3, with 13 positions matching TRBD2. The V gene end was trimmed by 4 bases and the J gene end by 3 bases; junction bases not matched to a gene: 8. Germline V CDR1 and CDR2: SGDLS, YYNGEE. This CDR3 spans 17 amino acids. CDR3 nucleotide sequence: TGTGCCAGCAGCAAATGGACTAGCGGGAGTACGACAGATACGCAGTATTTT. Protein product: CASSKWTSGSTTDTQYF.

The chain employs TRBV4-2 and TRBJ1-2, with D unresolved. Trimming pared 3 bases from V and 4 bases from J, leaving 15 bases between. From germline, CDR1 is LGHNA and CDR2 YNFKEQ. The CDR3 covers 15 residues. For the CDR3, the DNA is TGTGCCAGCAGCCACTCCGGGATGGTCGCCTATGGCTACACCTTC. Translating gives CASSHSGMVAYGYTF.

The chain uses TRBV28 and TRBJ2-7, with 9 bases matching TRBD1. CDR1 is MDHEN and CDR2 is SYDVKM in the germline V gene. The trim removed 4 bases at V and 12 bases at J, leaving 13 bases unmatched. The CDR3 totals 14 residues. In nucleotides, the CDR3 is TGTGCCAGCAGTTCCTCGACAGGGGGGAGTAAGTTGTACTTC. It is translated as CASSSSTGGSKLYF.

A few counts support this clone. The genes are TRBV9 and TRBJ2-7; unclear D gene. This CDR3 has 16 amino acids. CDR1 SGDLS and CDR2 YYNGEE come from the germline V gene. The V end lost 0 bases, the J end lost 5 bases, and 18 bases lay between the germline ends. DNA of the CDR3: TGTGCCAGCAGCGTAGTGGCGGTCGGCGGTCCCGACGAGCAGTACTTC. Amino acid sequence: CASSVVAVGGPDEQYF.

CDR3 residues: CASSLYSDTQYF. The CDR3, as DNA: TGCGCCAGCAGCTTGTACTCAGATACGCAGTATTTT. The rearrangement links TRBV5-1 to TRBJ2-3, with D unresolved. V lost 1 base to trimming and J lost 4 bases, with 4 bases between them. This CDR3 has 12 amino acids. Germline assignment: CDR1 SGHRS and CDR2 YFSETQ.

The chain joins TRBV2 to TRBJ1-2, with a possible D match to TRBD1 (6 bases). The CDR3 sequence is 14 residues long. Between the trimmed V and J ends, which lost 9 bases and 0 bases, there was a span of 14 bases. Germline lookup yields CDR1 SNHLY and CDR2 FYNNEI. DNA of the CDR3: TGTGCCAGACCCGGACAGACAGCTAACTATGGCTACACCTTC. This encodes CARPGQTANYGYTF.

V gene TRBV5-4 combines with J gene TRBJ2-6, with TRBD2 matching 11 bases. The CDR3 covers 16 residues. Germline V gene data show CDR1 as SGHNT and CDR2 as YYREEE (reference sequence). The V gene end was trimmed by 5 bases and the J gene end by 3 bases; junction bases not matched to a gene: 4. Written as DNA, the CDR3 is TGTGCCAGCAGTAGCGGGAGGGCCGGTGGGGCCAACGTCCTGACTTTC. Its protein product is CASSSGRAGGANVLTF.

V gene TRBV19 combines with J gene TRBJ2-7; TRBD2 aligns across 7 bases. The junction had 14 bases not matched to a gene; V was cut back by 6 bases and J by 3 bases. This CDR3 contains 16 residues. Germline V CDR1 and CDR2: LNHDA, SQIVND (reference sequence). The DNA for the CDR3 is TGTGCCAGTAGCTGGGGGAGGTCTAGCGGCCTCTACGAGCAGTACTTC. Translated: CASSWGRSSGLYEQYF.

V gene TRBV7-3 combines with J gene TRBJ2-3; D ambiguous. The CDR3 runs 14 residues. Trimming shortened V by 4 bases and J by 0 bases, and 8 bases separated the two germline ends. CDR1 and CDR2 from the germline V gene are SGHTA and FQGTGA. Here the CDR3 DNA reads TGTGCCAGCAGCTCGGGTACTAGCACAGATACGCAGTATTTT. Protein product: CASSSGTSTDTQYF.

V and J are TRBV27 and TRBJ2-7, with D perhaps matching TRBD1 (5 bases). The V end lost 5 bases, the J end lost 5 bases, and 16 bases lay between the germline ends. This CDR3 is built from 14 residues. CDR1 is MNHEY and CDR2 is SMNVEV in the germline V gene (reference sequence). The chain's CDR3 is CASSPNRQYDEQYF. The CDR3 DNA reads TGTGCCAGCAGTCCTAACCGACAGTACGACGAGCAGTACTTC.

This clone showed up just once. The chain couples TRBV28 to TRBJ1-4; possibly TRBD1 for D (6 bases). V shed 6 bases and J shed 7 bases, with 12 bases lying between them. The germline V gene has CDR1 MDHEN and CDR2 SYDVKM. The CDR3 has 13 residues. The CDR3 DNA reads TGTGCCAGCAGCCGTTCAGGGGTTGAAAAACTGTTTTTT. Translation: CASSRSGVEKLFF.

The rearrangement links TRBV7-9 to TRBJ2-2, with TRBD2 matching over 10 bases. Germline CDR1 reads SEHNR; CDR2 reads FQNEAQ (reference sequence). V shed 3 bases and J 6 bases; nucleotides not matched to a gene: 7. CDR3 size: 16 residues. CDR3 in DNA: TGTGCCAGCAGCTTGAGAGCGGGAGGGCCTTCCGGGGAGCTGTTTTTT. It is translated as CASSLRAGGPSGELFF.

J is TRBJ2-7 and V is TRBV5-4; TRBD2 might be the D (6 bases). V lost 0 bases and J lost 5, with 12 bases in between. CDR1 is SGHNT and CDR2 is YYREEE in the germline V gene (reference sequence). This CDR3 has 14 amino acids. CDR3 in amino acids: CASSLGVGGNEQYF. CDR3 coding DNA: TGTGCCAGCAGCTTGGGGGTCGGGGGAAACGAGCAGTACTTC.

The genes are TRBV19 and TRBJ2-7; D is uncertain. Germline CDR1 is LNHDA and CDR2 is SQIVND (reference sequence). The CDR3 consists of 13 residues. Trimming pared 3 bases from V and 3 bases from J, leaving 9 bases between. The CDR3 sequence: CASSMGRFYEQYF. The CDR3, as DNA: TGTGCCAGTAGTATGGGCAGATTCTACGAGCAGTACTTC.

CDR3 nucleotides: TGTGCCAGCAGTTCCCGGGACAGGGGTGATTATGGCTACACCTTC. This sequence encodes CASSSRDRGDYGYTF. The V and J genes are TRBV6-5 and TRBJ1-2; 10 nucleotides align to TRBD1. The CDR3 totals 15 residues. The J segment lost 5 bases and the V segment lost 4 bases, leaving 7 bases of the junction unmatched. Germline V CDR1 and CDR2: MNHEY, SVGAGI.

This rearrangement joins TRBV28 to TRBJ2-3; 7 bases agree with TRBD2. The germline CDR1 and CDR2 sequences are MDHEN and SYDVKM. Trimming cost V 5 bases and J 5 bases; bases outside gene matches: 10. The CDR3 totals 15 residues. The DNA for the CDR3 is TGTGCCAGCAGTCGACCGGGACGGGGGGTAGATACGCAGTATTTT. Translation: CASSRPGRGVDTQYF.

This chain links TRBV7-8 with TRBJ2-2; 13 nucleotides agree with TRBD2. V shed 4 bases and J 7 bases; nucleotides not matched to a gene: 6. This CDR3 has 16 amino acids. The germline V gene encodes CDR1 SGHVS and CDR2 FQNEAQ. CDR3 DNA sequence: TGTGCCAGCAGCTGGACTAGCGGGAGATCAGGCGGGGAGCTGTTTTTT. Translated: CASSWTSGRSGGELFF.

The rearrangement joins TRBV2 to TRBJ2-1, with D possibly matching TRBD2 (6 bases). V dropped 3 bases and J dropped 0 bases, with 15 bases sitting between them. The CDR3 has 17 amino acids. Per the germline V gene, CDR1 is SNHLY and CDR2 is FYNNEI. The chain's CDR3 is CASSDSWRGPSYNEQFF. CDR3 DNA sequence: TGTGCCAGCAGTGATTCTTGGCGGGGCCCCTCCTACAATGAGCAGTTCTTC.

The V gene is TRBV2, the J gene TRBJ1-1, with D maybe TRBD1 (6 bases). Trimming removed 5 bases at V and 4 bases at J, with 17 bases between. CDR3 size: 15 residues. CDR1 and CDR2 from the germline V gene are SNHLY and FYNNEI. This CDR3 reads CASSLEVTGFTEAFF. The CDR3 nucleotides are TGTGCCAGCAGTTTAGAGGTCACAGGGTTCACTGAAGCTTTCTTT.